A selection of T cell receptor beta chains follows, all from one sample in a study of cytomegalovirus exposure and HLA in healthy donors. Measured with immunoSEQ multiplex PCR; TCRdb has only the in-frame clones, and not every one. Altogether roughly 120,000 clones are present, roughly 86% being singletons, with the ten largest covering approximately 4.9%. Sequenced: PBMCs. Receptors originate from a man aged 18 to 30 in good health and CMV-seronegative. CDR3s include the opening cysteine and the closing phenylalanine or tryptophan. A D gene is named only where the DNA matches it firmly. Clone size is not always given. Where it is, it says once, few, many or a class for expanded clones.

clone size: -; J gene: TRBJ2-2; CDR3 length: 15; D gene: TRBD2; V gene: TRBV6-1; CDR3 protein: CASSEGLAGWEELFF; CDR3 DNA: TGTGCCAGCAGTGAAGGACTAGCGGGGTGGGAGGAGCTGTTTTTT
clone size: -; J gene: TRBJ2-1; CDR3 length: 14; D gene: TRBD2; V gene: TRBV29-1; CDR3 protein: CSVEKVVREGEQFF; CDR3 DNA: TGCAGCGTTGAAAAGGTGGTCAGGGAGGGTGAGCAGTTCTTC
clone size: -; J gene: TRBJ1-5; CDR3 length: 15; D gene: TRBD1; V gene: TRBV6-1; CDR3 protein: CASSVGTGGSQPQHF; CDR3 DNA: TGTGCCAGCAGTGTCGGGACAGGGGGCAGTCAGCCCCAGCATTTT
clone size: -; J gene: TRBJ2-3; CDR3 length: 12; D gene: -; V gene: TRBV6-6; CDR3 protein: CASSSPGDTQYF; CDR3 DNA: TGTGCCAGCAGTTCGCCCGGGGATACGCAGTATTTT
clone size: -; J gene: TRBJ2-5; CDR3 length: 14; D gene: TRBD2; V gene: TRBV5-1; CDR3 protein: CASSREGGTETQYF; CDR3 DNA: TGCGCCAGCAGCCGGGAGGGAGGAACAGAGACCCAGTACTTC
clone size: once; J gene: TRBJ2-1; CDR3 length: 16; D gene: TRBD2; V gene: TRBV5-1; CDR3 protein: CASSSPGTSGINEQFF; CDR3 DNA: TGCGCCAGCAGCTCACCCGGGACTAGCGGGATCAATGAGCAGTTCTTC
clone size: once; J gene: TRBJ1-1; CDR3 length: 13; D gene: -; V gene: TRBV10-3; CDR3 protein: CAIRGGASTEAFF; CDR3 DNA: TGTGCCATCAGGGGGGGGGCTAGCACTGAAGCTTTCTTT
clone size: once; J gene: TRBJ2-7; CDR3 length: 15; D gene: -; V gene: TRBV7-9; CDR3 protein: CASSRGNLRDYEQYF; CDR3 DNA: TGTGCCAGCAGCCGCGGGAATCTACGGGACTACGAGCAGTACTTC
clone size: -; J gene: TRBJ2-7; CDR3 length: 13; D gene: -; V gene: TRBV29-1; CDR3 protein: CSVEVENSYEQYF; CDR3 DNA: TGCAGCGTTGAGGTTGAGAACTCCTACGAGCAGTACTTC
clone size: -; J gene: TRBJ2-4; CDR3 length: 15; D gene: TRBD1; V gene: TRBV6-6; CDR3 protein: CASSSQGRAKNIQYF; CDR3 DNA: TGTGCCAGCAGTTCACAGGGGCGGGCCAAAAACATTCAGTACTTC
clone size: -; J gene: TRBJ1-1; CDR3 length: 16; D gene: TRBD1; V gene: TRBV6-5; CDR3 protein: CASSYTKGQGYTEAFF; CDR3 DNA: TGTGCCAGCAGTTACACGAAGGGACAGGGTTACACTGAAGCTTTCTTT
clone size: -; J gene: TRBJ1-3; CDR3 length: 12; D gene: -; V gene: TRBV30; CDR3 protein: CASSGRGNTIYF; CDR3 DNA: TGTGCCTCTAGCGGCAGGGGAAACACCATATATTTT
clone size: -; J gene: TRBJ2-3; CDR3 length: 15; D gene: TRBD2; V gene: TRBV5-1; CDR3 protein: CASSLRGLATDTQYF; CDR3 DNA: TGCGCCAGCAGCTTGAGGGGACTAGCTACAGATACGCAGTATTTT
clone size: few; J gene: TRBJ1-2; CDR3 length: 13; D gene: TRBD1; V gene: TRBV12-5; CDR3 protein: CASGGGQDYGYTF; CDR3 DNA: TGTGCCTCTGGTGGGGGACAGGACTATGGCTACACCTTC
clone size: -; J gene: TRBJ1-1; CDR3 length: 14; D gene: -; V gene: TRBV5-1; CDR3 protein: CASSLGGGGTEAFF; CDR3 DNA: TGCGCCAGCAGCTTAGGTGGTGGAGGTACTGAAGCTTTCTTT
clone size: -; J gene: TRBJ2-7; CDR3 length: 15; D gene: -; V gene: TRBV19; CDR3 protein: CASSIDRESFYEQYF; CDR3 DNA: TGTGCCAGTAGTATAGACCGGGAAAGCTTCTACGAGCAGTACTTC
clone size: -; J gene: TRBJ1-4; CDR3 length: 15; D gene: -; V gene: TRBV19; CDR3 protein: CASSIGQLVNEKLFF; CDR3 DNA: TGTGCCAGTAGTATAGGACAGCTGGTTAATGAAAAACTGTTTTTT
clone size: once; J gene: TRBJ1-4; CDR3 length: 15; D gene: -; V gene: TRBV10-2; CDR3 protein: CASTTMGGGNEKLFF; CDR3 DNA: TGCGCCAGCACCACAATGGGGGGGGGAAATGAAAAACTGTTTTTT
clone size: -; J gene: TRBJ2-5; CDR3 length: 15; D gene: TRBD1; V gene: TRBV19; CDR3 protein: CASSNRDSRSETQYF; CDR3 DNA: TGTGCCAGTAGTAACCGGGACAGCAGGTCGGAGACCCAGTACTTC
clone size: -; J gene: TRBJ1-2; CDR3 length: 13; D gene: -; V gene: TRBV29-1; CDR3 protein: CSVDIAGSKGYTF; CDR3 DNA: TGCAGCGTTGATATTGCAGGGTCTAAGGGCTACACCTTC
clone size: -; J gene: TRBJ1-2; CDR3 length: 21; D gene: -; V gene: TRBV4-2; CDR3 protein: CASSLSRGGRGSVVLRYGYTF; CDR3 DNA: TGTGCCAGCAGCCTATCCCGGGGAGGGCGTGGATCAGTCGTGCTTCGGTATGGCTACACCTTC
clone size: -; J gene: TRBJ1-2; CDR3 length: 13; D gene: -; V gene: TRBV5-6; CDR3 protein: CASSSGQNYGYTF; CDR3 DNA: TGTGCCAGCAGCTCCGGACAGAACTATGGCTACACCTTC
clone size: few; J gene: TRBJ2-4; CDR3 length: 15; D gene: TRBD2; V gene: TRBV6-5; CDR3 protein: CASSYSGRASGVQYF; CDR3 DNA: TGTGCCAGCAGTTATAGCGGGAGGGCCTCGGGAGTTCAGTACTTC
clone size: -; J gene: TRBJ2-1; CDR3 length: 13; D gene: -; V gene: TRBV21-1; CDR3 protein: CASSKTSGGEQFF; CDR3 DNA: TGTGCCAGCAGCAAGACTAGCGGGGGTGAGCAGTTCTTC
clone size: -; J gene: TRBJ1-1; CDR3 length: 14; D gene: -; V gene: TRBV5-4; CDR3 protein: CASSFRQVNTEAFF; CDR3 DNA: TGTGCCAGCAGCTTCCGACAGGTAAACACTGAAGCTTTCTTT
clone size: -; J gene: TRBJ1-1; CDR3 length: 13; D gene: -; V gene: TRBV6-5; CDR3 protein: CASSYGGGRLAFF; CDR3 DNA: TGTGCCAGCAGTTATGGGGGGGGCCGATTAGCTTTCTTT
clone size: -; J gene: TRBJ2-2; CDR3 length: 17; D gene: TRBD2; V gene: TRBV7-2; CDR3 protein: CASSRSGNKRNTGELFF; CDR3 DNA: TGTGCCAGCAGCCGTAGCGGGAATAAACGCAACACCGGGGAGCTGTTTTTT
clone size: -; J gene: TRBJ1-4; CDR3 length: 15; D gene: TRBD1; V gene: TRBV29-1; CDR3 protein: CSVVVRQGASEKLFF; CDR3 DNA: TGCAGCGTTGTAGTTCGACAGGGGGCGTCTGAAAAACTGTTTTTT
clone size: -; J gene: TRBJ2-1; CDR3 length: 13; D gene: TRBD2; V gene: TRBV29-1; CDR3 protein: CSVIHASGNEQFF; CDR3 DNA: TGCAGCGTAATACATGCTAGCGGAAATGAGCAGTTCTTC
clone size: -; J gene: TRBJ2-1; CDR3 length: 14; D gene: -; V gene: TRBV19; CDR3 protein: CASSRLGPYNEQFF; CDR3 DNA: TGTGCCAGTAGTAGACTAGGCCCCTACAATGAGCAGTTCTTC
clone size: -; J gene: TRBJ1-3; CDR3 length: 13; D gene: -; V gene: TRBV25-1; CDR3 protein: CASHAGGGNTIYF; CDR3 DNA: TGTGCCAGCCACGCCGGGGGGGGAAACACCATATATTTT
clone size: -; J gene: TRBJ2-7; CDR3 length: 15; D gene: -; V gene: TRBV5-6; CDR3 protein: CASSLVGQPLSEQYF; CDR3 DNA: TGTGCCAGCAGCTTGGTGGGCCAGCCGTTAAGCGAGCAGTACTTC
clone size: -; J gene: TRBJ2-5; CDR3 length: 18; D gene: TRBD2; V gene: TRBV9; CDR3 protein: CASSVGLAGGPGQETQYF; CDR3 DNA: TGTGCCAGCAGCGTGGGGCTAGCGGGAGGGCCGGGACAAGAGACCCAGTACTTC
clone size: -; J gene: TRBJ1-1; CDR3 length: 14; D gene: -; V gene: TRBV7-2; CDR3 protein: CASSPAGLGAEAFF; CDR3 DNA: TGTGCCAGCAGCCCCGCGGGACTAGGCGCTGAAGCTTTCTTT
clone size: -; J gene: TRBJ1-5; CDR3 length: 14; D gene: TRBD1; V gene: TRBV5-1; CDR3 protein: CASSRQGVGQPQHF; CDR3 DNA: TGCGCCAGCAGCCGACAGGGGGTAGGGCAGCCCCAGCATTTT
clone size: -; J gene: TRBJ2-1; CDR3 length: 11; D gene: -; V gene: TRBV5-6; CDR3 protein: CASSSGYEQFF; CDR3 DNA: TGTGCCAGCAGCTCTGGCTATGAGCAGTTCTTC
clone size: -; J gene: TRBJ1-1; CDR3 length: 14; D gene: TRBD1; V gene: TRBV29-1; CDR3 protein: CSSVKTGGLTEAFF; CDR3 DNA: TGCAGCTCAGTCAAGACAGGGGGTTTAACTGAAGCTTTCTTT
clone size: -; J gene: TRBJ2-3; CDR3 length: 15; D gene: -; V gene: TRBV19; CDR3 protein: CASSNPSGWTDTQYF; CDR3 DNA: TGTGCCAGTAGTAACCCGTCGGGGTGGACAGATACGCAGTATTTT
clone size: -; J gene: TRBJ2-1; CDR3 length: 15; D gene: -; V gene: TRBV7-2; CDR3 protein: CASSLGSSRGNEQFF; CDR3 DNA: TGTGCCAGCAGCTTAGGCTCTAGTCGAGGTAATGAGCAGTTCTTC
clone size: -; J gene: TRBJ1-2; CDR3 length: 14; D gene: TRBD1; V gene: TRBV6-5; CDR3 protein: CASSLDRGPYGYTF; CDR3 DNA: TGTGCCAGCAGTTTAGACAGGGGGCCCTATGGCTACACCTTC
clone size: -; J gene: TRBJ1-3; CDR3 length: 17; D gene: TRBD1; V gene: TRBV5-1; CDR3 protein: CASSPGTGSYSGNTIYF; CDR3 DNA: TGCGCCAGCAGCCCCGGGACAGGGTCTTACTCTGGAAACACCATATATTTT
clone size: once; J gene: TRBJ1-4; CDR3 length: 16; D gene: -; V gene: TRBV7-9; CDR3 protein: CASSLDGATTNEKLFF; CDR3 DNA: TGTGCCAGCAGCTTAGATGGGGCTACAACTAATGAAAAACTGTTTTTT
clone size: -; J gene: TRBJ2-4; CDR3 length: 17; D gene: TRBD2; V gene: TRBV12-5; CDR3 protein: CASGPYSGRGDQNIQYF; CDR3 DNA: TGTGCTAGTGGTCCATATTCGGGGCGGGGGGACCAAAACATTCAGTACTTC
clone size: -; J gene: TRBJ2-1; CDR3 length: 18; D gene: TRBD2; V gene: TRBV14; CDR3 protein: CASSRIPAGVIIYNEQFF; CDR3 DNA: TGTGCCAGCAGCCGCATACCAGCGGGGGTGATAATTTACAATGAGCAGTTCTTC
clone size: -; J gene: TRBJ2-3; CDR3 length: 16; D gene: -; V gene: TRBV30; CDR3 protein: CAWSVLGGSFTDTQYF; CDR3 DNA: TGTGCCTGGAGTGTACTTGGCGGATCCTTCACAGATACGCAGTATTTT
clone size: -; J gene: TRBJ2-5; CDR3 length: 15; D gene: -; V gene: TRBV7-9; CDR3 protein: CASSSSGPSQGTQYF; CDR3 DNA: TGTGCCAGCAGCTCCTCTGGACCGTCCCAGGGGACCCAGTACTTC
clone size: once; J gene: TRBJ2-1; CDR3 length: 15; D gene: TRBD1; V gene: TRBV5-6; CDR3 protein: CASSLGQGVYNEQFF; CDR3 DNA: TGTGCCAGCAGCTTAGGACAGGGAGTTTACAATGAGCAGTTCTTC
clone size: -; J gene: TRBJ2-3; CDR3 length: 16; D gene: -; V gene: TRBV5-1; CDR3 protein: CASSFGQRASTDTQYF; CDR3 DNA: TGCGCCAGCAGCTTCGGACAGAGAGCTAGCACAGATACGCAGTATTTT
clone size: once; J gene: TRBJ2-1; CDR3 length: 16; D gene: TRBD2; V gene: TRBV27; CDR3 protein: CASSRGTSGVYNEQFF; CDR3 DNA: TGTGCCAGCAGCCGGGGGACTAGCGGGGTCTACAATGAGCAGTTCTTC
clone size: -; J gene: TRBJ2-1; CDR3 length: 22; D gene: TRBD1; V gene: TRBV4-1; CDR3 protein: CASSPGQVFTDPISNSYNEQFF; CDR3 DNA: TGCGCCAGCAGCCCGGGACAGGTATTCACCGACCCGATAAGCAACTCCTACAATGAGCAGTTCTTC
clone size: -; J gene: TRBJ1-2; CDR3 length: 15; D gene: TRBD1; V gene: TRBV7-6; CDR3 protein: CASSPQPQGASGYTF; CDR3 DNA: TGTGCCAGCAGTCCACAGCCACAGGGGGCGAGTGGCTACACCTTC
clone size: -; J gene: TRBJ2-2; CDR3 length: 16; D gene: TRBD1; V gene: TRBV5-4; CDR3 protein: CASSLGGQGGTGELFF; CDR3 DNA: TGTGCCAGCAGCTTGGGGGGACAGGGCGGGACCGGGGAGCTGTTTTTT
clone size: -; J gene: TRBJ2-1; CDR3 length: 16; D gene: TRBD1; V gene: TRBV27; CDR3 protein: CASSLPGQFNYNEQFF; CDR3 DNA: TGTGCCAGCAGTTTACCGGGACAGTTTAACTACAATGAGCAGTTCTTC
clone size: -; J gene: TRBJ1-5; CDR3 length: 14; D gene: -; V gene: TRBV7-7; CDR3 protein: CASSTDRDNQPQHF; CDR3 DNA: TGTGCCAGCAGTACGGACAGAGACAATCAGCCCCAGCATTTT
clone size: many; J gene: TRBJ2-1; CDR3 length: 15; D gene: TRBD2; V gene: TRBV6-4; CDR3 protein: CASSPTSGGAVEQFF; CDR3 DNA: TGTGCCAGCAGTCCGACTAGCGGGGGGGCAGTTGAGCAGTTCTTC
clone size: -; J gene: TRBJ1-6; CDR3 length: 15; D gene: -; V gene: TRBV2; CDR3 protein: CASSGALGGGSPLHF; CDR3 DNA: TGTGCCAGCAGTGGGGCCCTAGGGGGGGGTTCACCCCTCCACTTT
clone size: -; J gene: TRBJ2-5; CDR3 length: 12; D gene: -; V gene: TRBV9; CDR3 protein: CASSSGGETQYF; CDR3 DNA: TGTGCCAGCAGCTCCGGAGGGGAGACCCAGTACTTC
clone size: -; J gene: TRBJ1-3; CDR3 length: 15; D gene: -; V gene: TRBV4-1; CDR3 protein: CASSQERGARDTIYF; CDR3 DNA: TGCGCCAGCAGCCAAGAGCGGGGGGCTCGGGACACCATATATTTT
clone size: once; J gene: TRBJ1-2; CDR3 length: 14; D gene: -; V gene: TRBV15; CDR3 protein: CATSRDTGSYGYTF; CDR3 DNA: TGTGCCACCAGCAGAGATACAGGGAGCTATGGCTACACCTTC